This paragraph covers one TCR beta chain sequence. This clonotype was observed a handful of times. Its antigen is currently not known. No quality values exist for individual bases; no much larger clone is one base distant. Compared with germline, V lacks 5 bases and J lacks 10 bases; bases without a gene match: 12. The CDR3 sequence holds 14 residues, the cysteine and phenylalanine included. Here the CDR3 DNA is all that survives: 42 bases in frame from base 1. CDR1 and CDR2, per the germline V gene (reference sequence), are DFQATT and SNEGSKA. The data originate from a study of T-cell reconstitution after alpha-beta-depleted transplantation in children (dated by TCRdb to between 2015 and 2016). Study-wide context: The study quantitatively tracked T-cell immune reconstitution after TCRalphabeta/CD19-depleted allogeneic hematopoietic cell transplantation in children using TCR repertoire profiling. The full study reports these points: The high TCRbeta diversity at day 60 in some patients was ascribed to recipient T cells and intrathymic progenitors that had survived conditioning. About two months after transplant, the apparently early recovery of alphabetaT-cell counts reportedly depended on just several hundred clones that had expanded rapidly and came from non-depleted graft cells. Over subsequent months, a decline in hyperexpanded clone frequencies was noted, and after one year, T-cell counts and TCRbeta diversity were mostly ascribed to newly produced T cells.

Library preparation employed PCR. TCRdb shows the sequencer as Illumina HiSeq 2500. TCR library preparation used molecular barcoding, with unique molecular identifiers applied to normalize quantification of the TCRbeta repertoire. TCRdb reprocessing: public reads trimmed at Q25 with fastp, clones called with MiXCR, in-frame beta chains kept. Rows with one shared CDR3 protein collapse into an entry with the most common genes and DNA. For this sample there are 85,000 to 120,000 distinct CDR3 sequences; around 7.8% appear just once. The ten largest clones add up to roughly 15% of the sample. Sample treatment or condition, as interpreted from the label and publication: allogeneic hematopoietic cell transplantation with graft depleted of TCRalphabeta T cells and CD19 B cells. Transplant recipients were children who received TCRalphabeta/CD19-depleted allogeneic hematopoietic cell grafts.

The sequence joins TRBV20-1 to TRBJ2-3; TRBD1 agrees with 10 junctional bases. The sequence was obtained from a boy aged 2 to 9 with acute lymphoblastic leukemia, due to receive a stem cell transplant. Sequenced here: PBMCs, sampled before TCRalphabeta/CD19-depleted stem cell transplant. This receptor carries the CDR3 CSADRTGGFPSQYF. In nucleotide form, the sequence is TGCAGTGCTGATCGGACAGGGGGTTTCCCCTCGCAGTATTTT.